A single T cell receptor beta chain is shown here with its context. Its antigen is undetermined. This sample stems from a study of shared clonotypes between healthy human individuals. Findings and limits, study-wide: Naive subsets usually exceeded memory subsets in estimated richness. Researchers sampled only blood; tissue repertoires likely differ.

It was at deep level that the assay was run. Some clones are missing from TCRdb's copy, which holds only in-frame ones; the method was immunoSEQ multiplex PCR. The sample yields some 650,000 clones, more than 95% seen once. From CD4+ cells came CD45RA+ naive and CD45RA-negative memory subsets. This sequence originates from a woman under 40 in good health. Specimen: naive CD4+ T cells sorted from blood. The subset is: CD45RA+ positively selected.

The CDR3 nucleotides are TGTGCCATCGGGGGGGGACAGGGCCTTCACAATGAGCAGTTCTTC. Translation: CAIGGGQGLHNEQFF. V gene TRBV10-3 combines with J gene TRBJ2-1; 9 nucleotides agree with TRBD1. The V and J ends lost 8 bases and 5 bases, in that order; junction bases with no gene match: 10. CDR1 ENHRY and CDR2 SYGVKD come from the germline V gene. The CDR3 consists of 15 residues.